This record looks at one TCR beta chain sequence and its context. The germline V gene has CDR1 SGHRS and CDR2 YFSETQ. The CDR3 is 13 residues long. V was shortened by 4 bases and J by 3 bases, with 10 bases between the two germline ends. The data were taken from a study of blood T cell repertoires in COVID-19. Data came from immunoSEQ multiplex PCR; TCRdb stores just in-frame clones and leaves some out. Of around 390,000 clones in the sample, approximately 87% were seen once. This chain joins TRBV5-1 and TRBJ1-1; D not certain. The TCR sequence derives from a woman aged 50 to 60 who had recovered from COVID-19. Sequencing was carried out using PBMCs or T cells enriched from blood (not recorded which). CDR3 in DNA: TGCGCCAGCAGCCCCGTCTATCACACTGAAGCTTTCTTT. It is translated as CASSPVYHTEAFF.